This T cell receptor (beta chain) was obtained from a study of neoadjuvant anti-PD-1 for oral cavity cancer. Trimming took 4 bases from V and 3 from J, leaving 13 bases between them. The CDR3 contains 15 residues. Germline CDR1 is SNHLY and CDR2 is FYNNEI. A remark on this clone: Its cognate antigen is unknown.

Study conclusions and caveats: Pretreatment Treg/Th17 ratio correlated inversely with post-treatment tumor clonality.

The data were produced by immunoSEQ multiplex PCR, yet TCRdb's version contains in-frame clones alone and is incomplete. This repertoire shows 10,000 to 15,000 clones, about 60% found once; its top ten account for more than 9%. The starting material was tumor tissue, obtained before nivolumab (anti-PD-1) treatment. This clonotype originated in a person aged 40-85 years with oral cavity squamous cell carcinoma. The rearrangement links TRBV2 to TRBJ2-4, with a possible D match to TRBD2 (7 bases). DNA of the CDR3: TGTGCCAGCAGTGTAGGGGGGGTGGACAAAAACATTCAGTACTTC. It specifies CASSVGGVDKNIQYF.